Listed below are T cell receptor beta chains from one sample, sequenced in a study of monozygotic twins with inflammatory bowel disease. After re-calling the 5' RACE reads, TCRdb lists one entry per CDR3 protein, DNA absent. Recorded for this sample: under 150,000 distinct CDR3 sequences. The material sequenced was blood. The origin of the receptors is a human donor with ulcerative colitis or Crohn's disease, or a healthy co-twin of an affected twin (not recorded which). CDR3s include the opening cysteine and the closing phenylalanine or tryptophan.

>TRBV7-2|TRBJ1-4
CASSTLDRGPTNEKLFF
>TRBV5-1|TRBJ2-1
CASSLAGRGIVNEQFF
>TRBV28|TRBJ1-5
CASMRQVNQPQHF
>TRBV5-1|TRBJ2-7
CASTDSDGGVQYF
>TRBV6-1|TRBJ1-1
CASRRPTGGYTEAFF
>TRBV10-3|TRBJ2-7
CAISEFVVGQGVSYEQYF
>TRBV29-1|TRBJ2-3
CSVERGLLGDTQYF
>TRBV20-1|TRBJ1-1
CSARVPDTNTEAFF
>TRBV11-1|TRBJ2-7
CASSSRIRQDSSYYEQYF
>TRBV14|TRBJ2-7
CASSQDEPFGTGTYEQYF
>TRBV18|TRBJ1-4
CASSPPVEAEKLFF
>TRBV5-6|TRBJ1-6
CASSLAGAYSPLHF
>TRBV7-2|TRBJ1-6
CASSLRTGANSPLHF
>TRBV4-2|TRBJ2-1
CASSLPGGAGGPGEQFF
>TRBV20-1|TRBJ2-2
CSAIGGVNYGGELFF
>TRBV7-3|TRBJ2-2
CASSSGTSRGTGELFF
>TRBV6-5|TRBJ2-7
CASTWAYEQYF
>TRBV6-5|TRBJ1-1
CASRSGPWAEAFF
>TRBV12-3/TRBV12-4|TRBJ2-7
CASSFEVLEQYF
>TRBV5-1|TRBJ2-3
CASSFDSRQAGWGDTQYF
>TRBV5-6|TRBJ2-5
CASSLGLDRKSTQYF
>TRBV29-1|TRBJ2-4
CSVEGLAKNIQYF
>TRBV5-1|TRBJ2-7
CASSLARAKTYEQYF
>TRBV6-2/TRBV6-3|TRBJ2-7
CASSYWERSSYEQYF
>TRBV29-1|TRBJ1-4
CSALTGANEKLFF
>TRBV4-1|TRBJ2-3
CASSQYAPPRDTQYF
>TRBV6-2/TRBV6-3|TRBJ2-7
CASSLPSGITYEQYF
>TRBV7-2|TRBJ2-7
CASSADPGESYEQYF
>TRBV7-9|TRBJ1-2
CASSTTRQGLYGYTF
>TRBV12-3/TRBV12-4|TRBJ1-5
CASSHGQVNQPQHF
>TRBV11-2|TRBJ2-4
CASSGGTSGGRIAKNIQYF
>TRBV10-3|TRBJ2-1
CAISGGASSYEQFF
>TRBV7-2|TRBJ2-2
CASTSGTRGTGELFF
>TRBV6-1|TRBJ2-1
CAGKTGGGEQFF
>TRBV18|TRBJ2-1
CASSPTSGDSYNEQFF
>TRBV5-1|TRBJ2-7
CASSTSGTGTYEQYF
>TRBV29-1|TRBJ1-1
CSVREQGVREAFF
>TRBV4-2|TRBJ2-3
CASSQADTDTQYF
>TRBV6-5|TRBJ1-6
CASSNPGPYDSPLHF
>TRBV9|TRBJ2-3
CASSVQMDRGFDTQYF
>TRBV5-1|TRBJ1-2
CASSLWTGVDYGYTF